These 24 T cell receptor beta chains were all obtained from the same sample, sequenced in a study of blood T cells in healthy people across ages. Primed by a sample-barcoded 5' primer and a J-beta primer mix, a second PCR proceeded for 7 to 11 cycles. TCRdb re-derived calls from the 5' RACE reads in MiXCR, one entry per CDR3 protein. The sample lists approximately 1.5 million distinct CDR3 sequences, about 31% seen once, with about 11% in the top ten. The sequenced material came from blood. These receptors were collected from a woman aged 25 to 39 in good health.

In regard to this clonotype: A read error may account for a junction end that differs from germline. J is TRBJ2-1 and V is TRBV29-1; possible D gene TRBD2, 5 bases. Germline CDR1 reads SQVTM; CDR2 reads ANQGSEA. CDR3 length equals 12 residues. The CDR3 reads CNVEGNYNEQFF. The CDR3 DNA sequence: TGCAACGTTGAGGGAAACTACAATGAGCAGTTCTTC.

Points on this clonotype: This may come from a read error, since a much larger clone is one base off. V gene TRBV29-1 combines with J gene TRBJ1-2, with no clear D. V dropped 6 bases and J dropped 6 bases, with 14 bases sitting between them. CDR3 size: 12 residues. From germline, CDR1 is SQVTM and CDR2 ANQGSEA. The CDR3 DNA sequence: TGCAGCGTCATGATAGTTGATCATGGCTACACCTTC. This codes for CSVMIVDHGYTF.

The V gene is TRBV7-2, the J gene TRBJ1-1; the D is unclear. Germline V gene data show CDR1 as SGHTA and CDR2 as FQGNSA. Between the trimmed V and J ends, which lost 2 bases and 6 bases, there was a span of 16 bases. The CDR3 sequence is 15 residues long. This chain's CDR3 is CASSLPGGRRAEAFF. In DNA form, the CDR3 reads TGTGCCAGCAGCTTACCCGGCGGGAGGAGAGCTGAAGCTTTCTTT.

In its sample, this clonotype was seen many times. The chain has TRBV4-1 and TRBJ2-7; tentatively, D is TRBD2 (6 bases). The V and J ends lost 6 bases and 5 bases respectively, with 17 bases between them. This CDR3 region has 14 residues. Germline V gives CDR1 MGHRA, CDR2 YSYEKL. The CDR3 spells CASRPGTSHHEQYF. The CDR3 DNA is TGCGCCAGCAGACCCGGGACTTCCCATCACGAGCAGTACTTC.

The chain employs TRBV6-1 and TRBJ2-3; D perhaps matches TRBD1 (6 bases). Trimming removed 8 bases from V and 2 bases from J, with 8 bases in between. Germline loops: CDR1 MNHNS, CDR2 SASEGT. The length of the CDR3 is 12 residues. Here the CDR3 reads CASRDITDTQYF. The CDR3 bases are TGTGCCAGCCGGGACATCACAGATACGCAGTATTTT.

J is TRBJ1-2 and V is TRBV18; D ambiguous. V was clipped by 2 bases and J by 5 bases, with 24 bases between them. The CDR3 extends over 18 amino acids. Germline assignment: CDR1 KGHSH and CDR2 LQKENI. CDR3 DNA sequence: TGTGCCAGCTCACCAGATGGACTATGGGATGAGGGATGGTATGGCTACACCTTC. It encodes CASSPDGLWDEGWYGYTF.

This sequence joins TRBV20-1 and TRBJ2-3; 7 bases are shared with TRBD2. CDR3 length equals 16 residues. Germline CDR1 is DFQATT and CDR2 is SNEGSKA (reference sequence). Trimming at V came to 1 base and at J to 3 bases, leaving 10 bases not matched to a gene. The CDR3 loop is CSARGLAVSSTDTQYF. CDR3 coding DNA: TGCAGTGCTAGAGGACTAGCTGTATCTAGTACAGATACGCAGTATTTT.

V usage is TRBV20-1 and J usage is TRBJ2-7; no clear D gene. V lost 0 bases to trimming and J lost 0 bases, with 9 bases between them. The CDR3 runs to 14 residues. Germline CDR1 and CDR2: DFQATT and SNEGSKA (reference sequence). For the CDR3, the DNA is TGCAGTGCTAGAGATGGAAGGATCTCCTACGAGCAGTACTTC. It yields the protein CSARDGRISYEQYF.

The V call is TRBV7-9, the J call TRBJ2-1, with D possibly TRBD1 on 6 matching bases. Germline V gives CDR1 SEHNR, CDR2 FQNEAQ (reference sequence). V was clipped by 1 base and J by 6 bases, with 13 bases between them. This CDR3 has 15 residues. The CDR3 is CASSLGRGTGNEQFF. The CDR3 DNA reads TGTGCCAGCAGCTTAGGAAGGGGGACGGGCAATGAGCAGTTCTTC. The whole variable domain, remainder taken from reference TRBV7-9 and TRBJ2-1, is DTGVSQNPRHKITKRGQNVTFRCDPISEHNRLYWYRQTLGQGPEFLTYFQNEAQLEKSRLLSDRFSAERPKGSFSTLEIQRTEQGDSAMYLCASSLGRGTGNEQFFGPGTRLTVL.

The chain employs TRBV5-6 and TRBJ2-1; 7 bases agree with TRBD2. Germline V gene lookup returns CDR1 SGHDT and CDR2 YYEEEE. The CDR3 has 18 amino acids. With V trimmed by 0 bases and J by 6 bases, 15 bases remained unmatched. Here the CDR3 reads CASSLGGGTRVRGNEQFF. CDR3 DNA sequence: TGTGCCAGCAGCTTGGGGGGGGGTACCAGGGTCCGGGGCAATGAGCAGTTCTTC.

V and J are TRBV6-1 and TRBJ1-5; a possible D gene is TRBD1 (6 bases). V was clipped by 4 bases and J by 2 bases, with 15 bases between them. Per germline, CDR1 MNHNS and CDR2 SASEGT. The CDR3 is 16 amino acids. CDR3 nucleotide sequence: TGTGCCAGCAGTGGCACAGAACAGGGACGCAATCAGCCCCAGCATTTT. It translates to CASSGTEQGRNQPQHF.

The count of this clonotype is one. A much larger clonotype is one base distant, so this may be a read error. The chain combines TRBV4-1 with TRBJ1-2; perhaps TRBD1 as D (5 bases). The germline V and J ends were trimmed by 0 bases and 4 bases, with 9 bases remaining between them. The CDR3 spans 14 residues. Germline V gene data show CDR1 as MGHRA and CDR2 as YSYEKL. DNA of the CDR3: TGCGCCAGCAGCCAAGAAGGGGCCTTCTATGGCTACACCTTC. It is translated as CASSQEGAFYGYTF.

This clonotype was seen more than once but under ten times. This chain links TRBV20-1 with TRBJ1-1, with TRBD1 as a possible D gene (6 bases). CDR3 length equals 15 residues. V lost 3 bases and J 1 base, leaving 15 bases between the germline ends. Germline V CDR1 and CDR2: DFQATT, SNEGSKA (reference sequence). The CDR3 spells CSASTPGTTNTEAFF. DNA for the CDR3: TGCAGTGCTAGTACCCCCGGGACAACGAACACTGAAGCTTTCTTT.

This clonotype was seen more than once but under ten times. The chain is built from TRBV4-1 and TRBJ2-7, with TRBD1 matching 8 bases. V lost 3 bases and J lost 4; bases outside the gene matches: 5. This CDR3 contains 14 residues. The germline gives CDR1 MGHRA, CDR2 YSYEKL. In nucleotides, the CDR3 is TGCGCCAGCAGCCACGACAGGGGTGGATACGAGCAGTACTTC. Residues: CASSHDRGGYEQYF.

The chain combines TRBV12-3 or TRBV12-4 with TRBJ2-2; the match to TRBD1 covers 11 bases. The length of the CDR3 is 16 residues. The junction had 13 bases not matched to a gene; V was cut back by 9 bases and J by 7 bases. The CDR3 here is CASLHRDRGEVGELFF. CDR3 sequence (DNA): TGTGCCAGTTTACACCGGGACAGGGGGGAGGTCGGGGAGCTGTTTTTT.

This chain connects TRBV7-9 to TRBJ2-1, with TRBD1 matching over 7 bases. Germline V gives CDR1 SEHNR, CDR2 FQNEAQ (reference sequence). V was pared by 2 bases and J by 10 bases, with 2 bases of the junction left unmatched. This CDR3 is built from 12 residues. The DNA for the CDR3 is TGTGCCAGCAGCTTATGGGACAGCGAGCAGTTCTTC. Amino acid sequence: CASSLWDSEQFF.

This rearrangement joins TRBV11-2 to TRBJ2-3; the D gene is possibly TRBD2 (5 bases). The germline gives CDR1 SGHAT, CDR2 FQNNGV. This CDR3 is 16 amino acids long. V lost 5 bases and J 4 bases, leaving 19 bases between the germline ends. In nucleotides, the CDR3 is TGTGCCAGCAGCCGGGGAGCACTCCGGTACGCAGATACGCAGTATTTT. Amino acid sequence: CASSRGALRYADTQYF.

The CDR3 DNA follows: TGCAGTGCTAGGGCGGGGGGGCTATGGAATGAGCAGTTCTTC. Amino acid sequence: CSARAGGLWNEQFF. The rearrangement uses TRBV20-1 and TRBJ2-1; 9 bases line up with TRBD2. V lost 3 bases and J lost 7; bases outside the gene matches: 7. CDR3 length equals 14 residues. Germline assignment: CDR1 DFQATT and CDR2 SNEGSKA (reference sequence).

The V and J genes are TRBV11-2 and TRBJ2-3; the D is unclear. Germline loops: CDR1 SGHAT, CDR2 FQNNGV. V lost 1 base and J 2 bases, leaving 13 bases between the germline ends. The CDR3 has 16 residues. This CDR3 is CASSLGRGWTTDTQYF. The CDR3 nucleotides read TGTGCCAGCAGCTTAGGGCGAGGCTGGACCACAGATACGCAGTATTTT.

The rearrangement links TRBV15 to TRBJ2-3; no definite D call. Germline V gene lookup returns CDR1 LNHNV and CDR2 YYDKDF (reference sequence). The CDR3 has 15 residues. V was clipped by 0 bases and J by 6 bases, with 13 bases between them. The DNA of the CDR3 is TGTGCCACCAGCAGAGAAATTTTTAGAAGCGATACGCAGTATTTT. Amino acid sequence: CATSREIFRSDTQYF.

In its sample, this clonotype was seen a few times. The chain links TRBV6-6 to TRBJ2-3; D possibly uses TRBD1 or TRBD2 (6 bases each). Per the germline V gene, CDR1 is MNHNY and CDR2 is SVGAGI (reference sequence). Trimming removed 2 bases from V and 1 base from J, with 10 bases in between. The CDR3 contains 15 residues. CDR3 residues: CASSYGGLGTDTQYF. CDR3 coding DNA: TGTGCCAGCAGTTACGGGGGGCTGGGCACAGATACGCAGTATTTT.

With regard to this clonotype: Compared with germline, one end of the junction differs, possibly owing to a read error. The chain links TRBV28 to TRBJ2-7; D is ambiguous. This CDR3 is built from 12 residues. The V gene's germline CDR1 is MDHEN and CDR2 SYDVKM. CDR3 in amino acids: CAGSSTIWEQYF. The CDR3 bases are TGTGCCGGCAGCTCTACTATATGGGAGCAGTACTTC.

This chain links TRBV29-1 with TRBJ1-1; a weak D match, TRBD1 (6 bases). CDR3 length: 12 amino acids. The V gene's germline CDR1 is SQVTM and CDR2 ANQGSEA. V lost 4 bases, J lost 3 bases, and 9 bases lay in between. CDR3 DNA sequence: TGCAGCGTTGCCCAGGGGTACACTGAAGCTTTCTTT. Translating gives CSVAQGYTEAFF.

This clonotype was seen a few times. J is TRBJ2-1 and V is TRBV14; D is perhaps TRBD2 (5 bases). Germline V gene data show CDR1 as SGHDN and CDR2 as FVKESK. The CDR3 covers 16 residues. Deletions cut 5 bases from V and 7 bases from J, with 21 bases between. The CDR3 is CASSVDLADGMNEQFF. Here the CDR3 DNA reads TGTGCCAGCAGCGTCGACCTAGCCGACGGCATGAATGAGCAGTTCTTC. Full variable domain (rest looked up from reference TRBV14 and TRBJ2-1): EAGVTQFPSHSVIEKGQTVTLRCDPISGHDNLYWYRRVMGKEIKFLLHFVKESKQDESGMPNNRFLAERTGGTYSTLKVQPAELEDSGVYFCASSVDLADGMNEQFFGPGTRLTVL.